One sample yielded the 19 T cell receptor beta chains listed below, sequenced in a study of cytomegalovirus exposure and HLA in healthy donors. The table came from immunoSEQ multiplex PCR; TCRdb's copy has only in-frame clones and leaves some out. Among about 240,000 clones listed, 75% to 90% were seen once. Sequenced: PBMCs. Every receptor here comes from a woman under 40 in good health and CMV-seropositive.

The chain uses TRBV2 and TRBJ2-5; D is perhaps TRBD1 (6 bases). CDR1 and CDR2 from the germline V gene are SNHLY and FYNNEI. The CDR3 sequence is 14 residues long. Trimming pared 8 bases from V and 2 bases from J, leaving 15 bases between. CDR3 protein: CASATRGGQETQYF. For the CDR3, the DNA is TGTGCCAGCGCCACTAGAGGGGGACAAGAGACCCAGTACTTC.

This CDR3 is CASSEEGPPDEKLFF. The CDR3 DNA sequence: TGCGCCAGCAGCGAGGAGGGGCCCCCGGATGAAAAACTGTTTTTT. V is TRBV5-1 and J is TRBJ1-4; D is perhaps TRBD1 (5 bases). The CDR3 spans 15 residues. The germline V gene has CDR1 SGHRS and CDR2 YFSETQ. V lost 4 bases and J lost 6, with 16 bases in between.

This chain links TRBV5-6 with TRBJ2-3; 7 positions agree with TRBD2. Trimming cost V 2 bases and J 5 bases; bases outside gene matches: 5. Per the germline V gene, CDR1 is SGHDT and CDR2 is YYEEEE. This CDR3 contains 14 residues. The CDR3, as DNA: TGTGCCAGCAGCTTTTTTATAGCGGGAGATACGCAGTATTTT. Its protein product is CASSFFIAGDTQYF.

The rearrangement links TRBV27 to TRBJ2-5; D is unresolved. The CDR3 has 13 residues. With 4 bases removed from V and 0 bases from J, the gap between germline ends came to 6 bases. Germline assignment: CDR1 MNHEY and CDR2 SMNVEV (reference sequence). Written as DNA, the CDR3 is TGTGCCAGCAGTTACCTATACCAAGAGACCCAGTACTTC. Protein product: CASSYLYQETQYF.

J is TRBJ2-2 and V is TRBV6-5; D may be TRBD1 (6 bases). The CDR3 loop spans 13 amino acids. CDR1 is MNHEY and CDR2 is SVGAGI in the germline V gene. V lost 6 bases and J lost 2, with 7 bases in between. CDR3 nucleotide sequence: TGTGCCAGCAGACAGGGTAACACCGGGGAGCTGTTTTTT. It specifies CASRQGNTGELFF.

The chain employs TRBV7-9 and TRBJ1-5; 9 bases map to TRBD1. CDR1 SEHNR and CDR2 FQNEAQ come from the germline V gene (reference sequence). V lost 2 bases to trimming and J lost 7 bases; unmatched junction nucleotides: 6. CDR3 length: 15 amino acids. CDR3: CASSLSTGGSQPQHF. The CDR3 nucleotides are TGTGCCAGCAGCTTATCCACAGGGGGCAGCCAGCCCCAGCATTTT.

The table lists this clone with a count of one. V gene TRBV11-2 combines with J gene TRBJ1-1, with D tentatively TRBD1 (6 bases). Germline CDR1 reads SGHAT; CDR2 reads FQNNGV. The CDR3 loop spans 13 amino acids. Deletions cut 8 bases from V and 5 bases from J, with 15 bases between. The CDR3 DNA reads TGTGCCAGCGACCAAACGAGGGGGACTGAAGCTTTCTTT. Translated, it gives CASDQTRGTEAFF. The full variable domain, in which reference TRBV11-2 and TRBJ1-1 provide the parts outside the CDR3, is EAGVAQSPRYKIIEKRQSVAFWCNPISGHATLYWYQQILGQGPKLLIQFQNNGVVDDSQLPKDRFSAERLKGVDSTLKIQPAKLEDSAVYLCASDQTRGTEAFFGQGTRLTVV.

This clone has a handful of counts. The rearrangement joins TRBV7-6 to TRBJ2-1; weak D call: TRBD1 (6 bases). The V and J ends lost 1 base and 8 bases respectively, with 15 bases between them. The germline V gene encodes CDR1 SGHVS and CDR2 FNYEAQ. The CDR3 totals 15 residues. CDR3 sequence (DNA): TGTGCCAGCAGCTTAGTAGGGGGAGTAGGCTATGAGCAGTTCTTC. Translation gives CASSLVGGVGYEQFF. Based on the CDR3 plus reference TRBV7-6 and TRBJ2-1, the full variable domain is GAGVSQSPRYKVTKRGQDVALRCDPISGHVSLYWYRQALGQGPEFLTYFNYEAQQDKSGLPNDRFSAERPEGSISTLTIQRTEQRDSAMYRCASSLVGGVGYEQFFGPGTRLTVL.

CDR3 nucleotides: TGTGCCAGCAGTTTAGTGAGTATCGGCGGGAGCTACGAGCAGTACTTC. Its translation: CASSLVSIGGSYEQYF. This chain joins TRBV28 and TRBJ2-7, with 7 bases matching TRBD2. Germline V gene sequence: CDR1 MDHEN, CDR2 SYDVKM. The CDR3 is made up of 16 amino acids. After removal of 2 bases from V and 3 bases from J, the junction contained 10 bases not matched to a gene.

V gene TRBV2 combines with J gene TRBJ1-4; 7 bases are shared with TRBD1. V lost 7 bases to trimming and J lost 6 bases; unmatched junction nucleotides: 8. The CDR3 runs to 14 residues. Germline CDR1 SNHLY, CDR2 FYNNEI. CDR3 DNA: TGTGCCAGCAACTGGGCCAGGGGGTATGAAAAACTGTTTTTT. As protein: CASNWARGYEKLFF.

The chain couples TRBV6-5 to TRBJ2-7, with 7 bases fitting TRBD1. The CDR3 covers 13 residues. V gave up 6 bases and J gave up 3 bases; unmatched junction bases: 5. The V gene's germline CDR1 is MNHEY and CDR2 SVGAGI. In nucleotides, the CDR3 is TGTGCCAGCAGACCCCCAGGGGGCTACGAGCAGTACTTC. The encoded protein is CASRPPGGYEQYF.

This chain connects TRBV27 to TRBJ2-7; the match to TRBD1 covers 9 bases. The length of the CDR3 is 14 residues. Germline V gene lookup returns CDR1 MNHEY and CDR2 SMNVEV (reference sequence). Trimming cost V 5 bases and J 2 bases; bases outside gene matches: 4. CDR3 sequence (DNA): TGTGCCAGCAGTCTCCGGGACAGGGCCTACGAGCAGTACTTC. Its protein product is CASSLRDRAYEQYF.

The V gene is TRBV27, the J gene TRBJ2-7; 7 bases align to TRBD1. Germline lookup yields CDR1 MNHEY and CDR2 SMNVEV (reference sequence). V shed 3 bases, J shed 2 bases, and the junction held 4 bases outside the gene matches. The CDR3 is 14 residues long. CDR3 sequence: CASSFGDSTYEQYF. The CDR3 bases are TGTGCCAGCAGTTTCGGGGACAGTACCTACGAGCAGTACTTC.

CDR3 residues: CASSLAPGSSSGNTIYF. The CDR3 coding sequence is TGCGCCAGCAGCTTGGCTCCGGGTTCTAGCTCTGGAAACACCATATATTTT. The genes are TRBV5-1 and TRBJ1-3; D gene unclear. The CDR3 is 17 residues long. Germline V lookup: CDR1 SGHRS, CDR2 YFSETQ. V was shortened by 0 bases and J by 0 bases, with 13 bases between the two germline ends.

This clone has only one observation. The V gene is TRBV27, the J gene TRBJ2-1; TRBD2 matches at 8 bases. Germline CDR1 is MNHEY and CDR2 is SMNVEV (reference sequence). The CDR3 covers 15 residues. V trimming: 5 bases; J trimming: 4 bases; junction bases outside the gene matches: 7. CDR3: CASSPGGGAYNEQFF. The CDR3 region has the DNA TGTGCCAGCAGTCCCGGGGGGGGCGCATACAATGAGCAGTTCTTC.

CDR3 loop: CASSFGMGLAGGYEQYF. CDR3 in DNA: TGTGCCAGCAGCTTTGGTATGGGACTAGCGGGTGGGTACGAGCAGTACTTC. The genes are TRBV7-2 and TRBJ2-7, with 12 bases matching TRBD2. Germline-derived CDR1 and CDR2 are SGHTA and FQGNSA. V was pared by 3 bases and J by 4 bases, with 10 bases of the junction left unmatched. This CDR3 has 17 residues.

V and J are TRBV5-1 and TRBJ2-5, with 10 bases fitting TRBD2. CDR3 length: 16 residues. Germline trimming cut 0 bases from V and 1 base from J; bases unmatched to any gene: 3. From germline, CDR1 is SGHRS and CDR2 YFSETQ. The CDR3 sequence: CASSLGTSGFQETQYF. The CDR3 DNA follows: TGCGCCAGCAGCTTGGGGACTAGCGGCTTCCAAGAGACCCAGTACTTC.

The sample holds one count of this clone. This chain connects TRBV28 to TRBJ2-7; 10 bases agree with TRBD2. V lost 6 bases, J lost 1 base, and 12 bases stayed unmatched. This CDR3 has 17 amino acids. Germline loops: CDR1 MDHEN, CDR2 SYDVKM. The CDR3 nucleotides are TGTGCCAGCAGGTCATTAGGGACTAGCGCTCTTTCCTACGAGCAGTACTTC. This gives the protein CASRSLGTSALSYEQYF. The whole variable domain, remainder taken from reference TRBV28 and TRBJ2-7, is DVKVTQSSRYLVKRTGEKVFLECVQDMDHENMFWYRQDPGLGLRLIYFSYDVKMKEKGDIPEGYSVSREKKERFSLILESASTNQTSMYLCASRSLGTSALSYEQYFGPGTRLTVT.

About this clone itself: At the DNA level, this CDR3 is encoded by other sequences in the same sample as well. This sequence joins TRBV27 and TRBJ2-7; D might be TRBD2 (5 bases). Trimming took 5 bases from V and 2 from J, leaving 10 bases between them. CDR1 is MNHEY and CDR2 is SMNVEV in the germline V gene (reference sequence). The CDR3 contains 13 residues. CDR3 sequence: CASSPGSAYEQYF. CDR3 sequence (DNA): TGTGCCAGCAGTCCTGGGAGCGCCTACGAGCAGTACTTC.